This T cell receptor (beta chain) appears in the sequencing data of a study of CD8+ T cells in alopecia areata. Germline V gives CDR1 MGHRA, CDR2 YSYEKL. The CDR3 extends over 16 amino acids. The V gene lost 4 bases and the J gene lost 3 bases, with 17 bases spanning the gap. This clone came up a few times. As the sequencing template, cDNA was produced by extracting RNA and reverse transcribing it. Assay: immunoSEQ multiplex PCR; the TCRdb copy retains only in-frame clones and omits some. The table lists 200,000 to 250,000 clones, about 60% of them singletons. The gene calls are TRBV4-1 and TRBJ2-3; TRBD2 might be the D (7 bases). The specimen comprised CD4+ T cells sorted from blood, sampled at week 0. The receptor was isolated from a human donor with alopecia areata. CDR3 bases: TGCGCCAGCAGCCCCCCGGGGGGCGGGAAGACAGATACGCAGTATTTT. Its protein product is CASSPPGGGKTDTQYF.